This TCR beta chain was retrieved from a study of beta chain features in type 1 diabetes (dated by TCRdb to the late 2010s). Regarding the research as a whole: Mean age, gender distribution, total cell number and subset yield were not different between patients and healthy donors. Naive and central memory subsets were obtained from all 30 or so donors, but regulatory and stem cell-like memory subsets were isolated from only 8 patients and about 8 healthy donors. A total of 100 million to 110 million sorted cells were examined across all samples, and a strong correlation was observed between cell number per subset and RNA yield. The study compared the TCRB repertoires of sorted circulating CD4+ T cell subsets in recently diagnosed type 1 diabetes patients with those in matched healthy donors. General study outcomes and caveats: Type 1 diabetes patients showed a moderate but significant shortening of TCRB CDR3 length in all four CD4+ subsets. Fewer insertions and more nucleotide deletions at VDJ recombination sites were observed in patients with type 1 diabetes, implying thymic rearrangement abnormalities. Only small numbers of individuals were included in the HLA sub-analyses, which left unresolved whether HLA type had any influence on TCRB rearrangement. Naive, central memory and regulatory TCRB repertoires appeared more similar among patients than among healthy donors. PCR may preferentially amplify shorter templates, but because patient and control samples were amplified and corrected together, any resulting skew would affect both groups equally. Because cDNA was sequenced instead of genomic DNA, activated cells with high expression could be over-represented, although the groups did not differ in activation or CD3 levels.

The High Capacity cDNA Reverse Transcription Kit was used to reverse transcribe all of the isolated RNA, meaning that expressed TCRB transcripts were what got sequenced. Naive, central memory and regulatory T cell samples underwent deep immunoSEQ sequencing, averaging around 3.9 million total reads per sample. Sorted cells were lysed in RLT buffer and RNA was extracted with DNase-treated RNeasy Micro or Mini kits, depending on cell number. To prevent cross-contamination, every cell subset was processed on its own, while patient and healthy donor samples were processed together. Using the immunoSEQ multiplex PCR, TCRB sequences were amplified from cDNA into 87-bp fragments spanning the CDR3 region. Sequencing of the amplicons was done on the Illumina HiSeq platform. In the authors' own workflow: Synthetic template baselines were used to correct PCR bias computationally, reads within Hamming distance 2 were collapsed, and singletons that could not be merged were discarded. Reads were aligned to IMGT to assign V, D and J genes, CDR3 length, and insertions or deletions at six rearrangement sites. Within each subset, clonotype counts were normalized to sorted cell number, after which true diversity and Gini coefficients were computed with the tcR R package. Repertoire sharing was quantified using the overlap coefficient calculated on TCRB nucleotide sequences. As a proxy for the pre-selection repertoire, out-of-frame TCRB sequences from naive cells were analyzed. The immuneACCESS repertoire file appears here via TCRdb, limited to in-frame rearrangements. These files lack a portion of the clones; in checked studies, under half of the deficit traces to unresolved V genes, and the cause of the others is not known. V and J calls and clone size are as listed in that table; D and trimming were resolved from the DNA. The sample yields about 360,000 clones; approximately 12% were counted once. Together, the top ten hold more than 0.015% of the sample.

Worth noting for this clone: Its antigen is unknown. Base quality data are lacking; no much larger clone is found one base away.

The CDR3 sequence holds 15 residues, the cysteine and phenylalanine included. CDR3 DNA only is kept here, 45 bases in frame from base 1. At the junction V is shortened by 1 base and J by 3 bases; bases outside the gene matches: 0. CDR1 LGHNA and CDR2 YSLEER are derived from the germline V gene. From each donor, a single peripheral blood sample of 100 to 150 mL on average was drawn into heparinised tubes. Naive, central memory, regulatory and stem cell-like memory CD4+ T cells were sorted on a BD FACSAria II using a panel including CD45RO, CCR7, CD25, CD127, CD95 and CD27. Purity was above 95% for every sorted population. PBMCs were isolated immediately by Lymphoprep density gradient centrifugation and stained directly without culture. To minimize batch effects, samples were stained and sorted in pairs, one healthy donor with one patient per experiment.

Sequencing was done on a sample of naive CD4+ T cells from blood. According to the study, the label for this sample's cell subset or site signals: true naive CD4+ T cells. The TCR was taken from a man aged 18 to 35 in good health. Recombination joined TRBV4-3 with TRBJ2-1, with 10 bases aligning to TRBD1. The CDR3 region: CASSQGTGGYNEQFF. The DNA reads as follows: TGCGCCAGCAGCCAAGGGACAGGGGGCTACAATGAGCAGTTCTTC.